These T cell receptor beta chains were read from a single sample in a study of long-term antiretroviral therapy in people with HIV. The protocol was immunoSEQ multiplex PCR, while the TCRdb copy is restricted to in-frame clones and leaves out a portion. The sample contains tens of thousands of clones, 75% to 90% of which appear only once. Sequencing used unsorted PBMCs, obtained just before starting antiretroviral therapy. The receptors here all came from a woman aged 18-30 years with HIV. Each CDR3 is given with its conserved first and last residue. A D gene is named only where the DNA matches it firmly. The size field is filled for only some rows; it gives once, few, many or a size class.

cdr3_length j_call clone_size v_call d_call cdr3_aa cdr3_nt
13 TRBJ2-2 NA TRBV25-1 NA CASSEWVGGELFF TGTGCCAGCAGTGAATGGGTGGGAGGGGAGCTGTTTTTT
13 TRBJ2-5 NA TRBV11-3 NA CASSPSRAETQYF TGTGCCAGCAGCCCTTCTCGGGCAGAGACCCAGTACTTC
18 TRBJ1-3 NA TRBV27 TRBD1 CASSPYGRDRAPGNTIYF TGTGCCAGCAGCCCCTACGGCCGGGACAGGGCCCCTGGAAACACCATATATTTT
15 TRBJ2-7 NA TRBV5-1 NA CASSWLQGKLYEQYF TGCGCCAGCAGCTGGTTACAGGGAAAACTTTACGAGCAGTACTTC
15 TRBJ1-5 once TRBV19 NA CATARGQGREQPQHF TGTGCCACCGCGAGAGGGCAGGGTAGGGAACAGCCCCAGCATTTT
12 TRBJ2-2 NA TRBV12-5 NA CASSLDTGELFF TGTGCTAGCTCCTTGGACACCGGGGAGCTGTTTTTT
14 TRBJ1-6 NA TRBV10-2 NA CASSESLLNSPLHF TGCGCCAGCAGTGAGAGTCTCTTAAATTCACCCCTCCACTTT
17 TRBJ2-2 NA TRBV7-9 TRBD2 CASSTPVSGRVPGELFF TGTGCCAGCAGCACCCCCGTTAGCGGGAGGGTCCCCGGGGAGCTGTTTTTT
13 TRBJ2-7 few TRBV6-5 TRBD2 CASSRGRIYEQYF TGTGCCAGCAGCCGCGGGAGGATCTACGAGCAGTACTTC
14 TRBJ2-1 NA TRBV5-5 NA CASSLAELFNEQFF TGTGCCAGCAGCTTAGCGGAGCTTTTTAATGAGCAGTTCTTC
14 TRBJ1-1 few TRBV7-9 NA CASSSGALGTEAFF TGTGCCAGCAGCTCAGGGGCTCTGGGGACTGAAGCTTTCTTT
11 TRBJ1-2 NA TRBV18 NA CASSPSHGYTF TGTGCCAGCTCACCTTCTCACGGCTACACCTTC
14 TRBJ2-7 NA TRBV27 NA CASSFRLGSYEQYF TGTGCCAGCAGTTTTCGACTGGGCTCCTACGAGCAGTACTTC
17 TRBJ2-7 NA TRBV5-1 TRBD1 CASSPSGGQRLNYEQYF TGCGCCAGCAGCCCTTCAGGGGGACAGCGCTTAAACTACGAGCAGTACTTC
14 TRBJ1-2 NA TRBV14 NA CASSQEAGPYGYTF TGTGCCAGCAGCCAAGAGGCAGGGCCCTATGGCTACACCTTC
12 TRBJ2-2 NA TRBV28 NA CASSLWAGELFF TGTGCCAGCAGTTTATGGGCCGGGGAGCTGTTTTTT
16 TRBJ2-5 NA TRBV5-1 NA CASSLGSTGLGETQYF TGCGCCAGCAGCTTGGGCTCAACAGGGTTAGGGGAGACCCAGTACTTC
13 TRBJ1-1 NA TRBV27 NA CASSSPGGTEAFF TGTGCCAGCAGTTCCCCGGGGGGCACTGAAGCTTTCTTT
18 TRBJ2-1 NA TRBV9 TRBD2 CASSERGLAGGPYNEQFF TGTGCCAGCAGCGAGAGGGGACTAGCGGGAGGGCCCTACAATGAGCAGTTCTTC
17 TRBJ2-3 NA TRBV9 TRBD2 CASSVALREFRTDTQYF TGTGCCAGCAGCGTAGCACTGCGGGAGTTTCGTACAGATACGCAGTATTTT
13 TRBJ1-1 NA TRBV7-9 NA CASSRTGITEAFF TGTGCCAGCAGCCGTACAGGGATCACTGAAGCTTTCTTT
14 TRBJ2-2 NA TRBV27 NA CASSFMSSTGELFF TGTGCCAGCAGTTTTATGTCGAGCACCGGGGAGCTGTTTTTT
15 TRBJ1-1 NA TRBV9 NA CASSVGSLGNTEAFF TGTGCCAGCAGCGTAGGATCCCTGGGGAACACTGAAGCTTTCTTT
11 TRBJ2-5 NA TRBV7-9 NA CASSLTETQYF TGTGCCAGCAGCTTAACAGAGACCCAGTACTTC
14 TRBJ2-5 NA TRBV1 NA CTYPQRGDQETQYF TGCACCTATCCTCAGCGGGGAGACCAAGAGACCCAGTACTTC
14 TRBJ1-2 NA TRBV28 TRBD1 CASSPTGVLHGYTF TGTGCCAGCTCCCCGACAGGGGTTCTACATGGCTACACCTTC
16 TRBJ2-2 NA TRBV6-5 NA CASSYSRGRPTGELFF TGTGCCAGCAGTTACTCGAGAGGCCGGCCCACCGGGGAGCTGTTTTTT
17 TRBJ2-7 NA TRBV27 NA CASSPTFSGGQANEQYF TGTGCCAGCAGTCCAACTTTCTCGGGGGGACAGGCAAACGAGCAGTACTTC
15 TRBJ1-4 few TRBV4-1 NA CASSRNRDGNEKLFF TGCGCCAGCAGCAGAAACAGGGATGGGAATGAAAAACTGTTTTTT
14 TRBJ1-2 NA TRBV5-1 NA CASSRNGRPDGYTF TGCGCCAGCAGCCGGAACGGACGGCCCGATGGCTACACCTTC
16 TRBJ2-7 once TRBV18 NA CASSPDPPGSGSEQYF TGTGCCAGCTCCCCGGACCCCCCGGGGTCTGGCTCCGAGCAGTACTTC
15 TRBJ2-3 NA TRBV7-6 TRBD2 CASSLGTSGADTQYF TGTGCCAGCAGCTTAGGGACTAGCGGGGCAGATACGCAGTATTTT
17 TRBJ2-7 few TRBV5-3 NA CASTKRTRTRYSYEQYF TGTGCCAGCACCAAAAGGACCCGGACCCGATATTCTTACGAGCAGTACTTC
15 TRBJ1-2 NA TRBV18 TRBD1 CASSPSTGGGDGYTF TGTGCCAGCTCACCATCGACAGGGGGTGGTGATGGCTACACCTTC
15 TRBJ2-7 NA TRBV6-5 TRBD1 CASSFNRGLAYEQYF TGTGCCAGCAGTTTCAACAGGGGGCTAGCCTACGAGCAGTACTTC
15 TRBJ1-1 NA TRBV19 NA CASSPRLRGNTEAFF TGTGCCAGTAGCCCCAGGTTAAGGGGGAACACTGAAGCTTTCTTT
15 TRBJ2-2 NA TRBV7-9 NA CASSYITGNTGELFF TGTGCCAGCAGCTACATCACAGGGAACACCGGGGAGCTGTTTTTT
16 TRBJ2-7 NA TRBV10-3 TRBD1 CAIRETGGRVGYEQYF TGTGCCATCAGAGAGACAGGGGGCAGGGTGGGCTACGAGCAGTACTTC
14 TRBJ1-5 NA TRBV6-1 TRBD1 CASSDQGELSPQHF TGTGCCAGCAGTGACCAGGGGGAGCTGAGTCCCCAGCATTTT
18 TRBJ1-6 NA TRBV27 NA CASSLLPPVQGTNSPLHF TGTGCCAGCAGTTTATTACCGCCAGTACAGGGTACTAATTCACCCCTCCACTTT
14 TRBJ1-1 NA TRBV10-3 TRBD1 CATEPGQANTEAFF TGTGCCACCGAACCGGGACAGGCGAACACTGAAGCTTTCTTT